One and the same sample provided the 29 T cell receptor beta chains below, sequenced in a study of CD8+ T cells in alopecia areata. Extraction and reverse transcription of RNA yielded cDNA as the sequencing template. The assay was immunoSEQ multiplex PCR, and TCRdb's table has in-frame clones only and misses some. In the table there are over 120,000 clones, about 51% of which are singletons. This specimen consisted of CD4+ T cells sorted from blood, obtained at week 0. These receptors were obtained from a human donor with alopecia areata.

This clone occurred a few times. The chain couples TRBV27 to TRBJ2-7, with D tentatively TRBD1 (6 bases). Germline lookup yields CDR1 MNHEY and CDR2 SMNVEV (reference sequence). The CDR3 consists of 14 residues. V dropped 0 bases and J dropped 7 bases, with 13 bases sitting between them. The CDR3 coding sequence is TGTGCCAGCAGTTTATCGGGGACACCCTGGGAGCAGTACTTC. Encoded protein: CASSLSGTPWEQYF.

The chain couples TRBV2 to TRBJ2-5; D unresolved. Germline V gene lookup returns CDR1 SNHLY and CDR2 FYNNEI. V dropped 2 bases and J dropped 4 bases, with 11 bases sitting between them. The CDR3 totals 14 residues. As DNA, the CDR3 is TGTGCCAGCAGTGAAATTTCCCAGATAGAGACCCAGTACTTC. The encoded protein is CASSEISQIETQYF. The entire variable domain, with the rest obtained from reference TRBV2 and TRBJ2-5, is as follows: EPEVTQTPSHQVTQMGQEVILRCVPISNHLYFYWYRQILGQKVEFLVSFYNNEISEKSEIFDDQFSVERPDGSNFTLKIRSTKLEDSAMYFCASSEISQIETQYFGPGTRLLVL.

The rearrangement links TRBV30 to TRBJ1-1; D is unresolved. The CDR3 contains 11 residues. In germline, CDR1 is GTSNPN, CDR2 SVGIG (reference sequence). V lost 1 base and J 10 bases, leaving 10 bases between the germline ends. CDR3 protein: CAWSAKNRAFF. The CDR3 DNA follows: TGTGCCTGGAGTGCAAAGAACAGAGCTTTCTTT.

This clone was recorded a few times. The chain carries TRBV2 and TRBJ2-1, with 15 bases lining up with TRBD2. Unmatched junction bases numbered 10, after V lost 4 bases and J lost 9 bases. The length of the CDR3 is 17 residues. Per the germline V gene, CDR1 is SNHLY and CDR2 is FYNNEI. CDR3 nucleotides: TGTGCCAGCAGTGGAGGGGGGACTAGCGGGAGGAGGCTTGAGCAGTTCTTC. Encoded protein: CASSGGGTSGRRLEQFF.

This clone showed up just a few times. The CDR3 spells CSVRDTNQPQHF. The CDR3 DNA sequence: TGCAGCGTTCGGGACACCAATCAGCCCCAGCATTTT. The chain uses TRBV29-1 and TRBJ1-5, with D possibly TRBD1 on 6 matching bases. Germline-derived CDR1 and CDR2 are SQVTM and ANQGSEA. This CDR3 is 12 amino acids long. With 5 bases removed from V and 3 bases from J, the gap between germline ends came to 8 bases.

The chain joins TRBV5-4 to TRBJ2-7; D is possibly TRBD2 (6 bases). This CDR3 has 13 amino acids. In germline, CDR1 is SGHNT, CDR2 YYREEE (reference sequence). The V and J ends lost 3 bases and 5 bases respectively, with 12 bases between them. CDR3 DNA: TGTGCCAGCAGCTCCCGACTAGGTCACGAGCAGTACTTC. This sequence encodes CASSSRLGHEQYF. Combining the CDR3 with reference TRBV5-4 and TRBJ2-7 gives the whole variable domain ETGVTQSPTHLIKTRGQQVTLRCSSQSGHNTVSWYQQALGQGPQFIFQYYREEENGRGNFPPRFSGLQFPNYSSELNVNALELDDSALYLCASSSRLGHEQYFGPGTRLTVT.

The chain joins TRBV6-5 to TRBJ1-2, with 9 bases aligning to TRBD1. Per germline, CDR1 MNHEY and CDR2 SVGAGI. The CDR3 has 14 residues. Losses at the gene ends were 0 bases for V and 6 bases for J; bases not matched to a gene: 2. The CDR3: CASSYSRDRDGYTF. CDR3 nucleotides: TGTGCCAGCAGTTACTCGAGGGACAGGGATGGCTACACCTTC.

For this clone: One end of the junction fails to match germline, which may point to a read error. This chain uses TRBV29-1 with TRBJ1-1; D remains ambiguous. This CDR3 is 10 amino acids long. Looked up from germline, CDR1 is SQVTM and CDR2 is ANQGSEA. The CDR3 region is CSVEDYEAFF. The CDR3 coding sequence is TGCAGCGTCGAAGACTATGAAGCTTTCTTT.

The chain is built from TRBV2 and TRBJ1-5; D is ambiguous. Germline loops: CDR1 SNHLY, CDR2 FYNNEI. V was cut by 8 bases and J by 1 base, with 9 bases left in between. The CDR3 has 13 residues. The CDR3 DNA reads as TGTGCCAGCCGATTGGAGAGCAATCAGCCCCAGCATTTT. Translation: CASRLESNQPQHF.

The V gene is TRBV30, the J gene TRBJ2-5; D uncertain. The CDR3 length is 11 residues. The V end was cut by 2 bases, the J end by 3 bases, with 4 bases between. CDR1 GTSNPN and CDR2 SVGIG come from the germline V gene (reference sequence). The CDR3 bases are TGTGCCTGGAGTTCGGAAGAGACCCAGTACTTC. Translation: CAWSSEETQYF.

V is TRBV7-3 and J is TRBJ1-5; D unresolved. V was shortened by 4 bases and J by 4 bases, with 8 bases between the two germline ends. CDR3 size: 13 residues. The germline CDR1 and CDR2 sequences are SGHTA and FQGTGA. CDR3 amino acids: CASSSRPNQPQHF. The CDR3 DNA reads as TGTGCCAGCAGCTCGAGGCCGAATCAGCCCCAGCATTTT.

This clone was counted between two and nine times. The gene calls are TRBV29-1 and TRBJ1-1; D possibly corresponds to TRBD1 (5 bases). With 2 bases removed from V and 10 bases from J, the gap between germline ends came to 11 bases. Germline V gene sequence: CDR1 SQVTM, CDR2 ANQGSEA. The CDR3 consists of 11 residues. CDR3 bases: TGCAGCGTTGAAACAGGACTGAGAGCTTTCTTT. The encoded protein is CSVETGLRAFF.

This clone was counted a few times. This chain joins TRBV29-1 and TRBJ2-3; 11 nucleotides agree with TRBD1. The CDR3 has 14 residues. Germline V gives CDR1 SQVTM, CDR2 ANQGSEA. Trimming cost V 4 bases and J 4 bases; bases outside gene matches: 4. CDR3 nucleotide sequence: TGCAGCGTTGCTGGACAGGGGGCCGCAGATACGCAGTATTTT. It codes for CSVAGQGAADTQYF.

CDR3 bases: TGTGCCTGGAGTACAACTAGCAGCGAGCAGTACTTC. It specifies CAWSTTSSEQYF. V is TRBV30 and J is TRBJ2-7; possibly TRBD2 for D (6 bases). CDR1 and CDR2 (germline): GTSNPN, SVGIG (reference sequence). The CDR3 loop spans 12 amino acids. V was shortened by 2 bases and J by 6 bases, with 11 bases between the two germline ends.

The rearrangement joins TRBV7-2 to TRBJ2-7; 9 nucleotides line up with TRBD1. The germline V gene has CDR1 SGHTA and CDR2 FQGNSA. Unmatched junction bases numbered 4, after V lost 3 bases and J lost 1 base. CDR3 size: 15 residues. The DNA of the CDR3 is TGTGCCAGCAGCTTGCAGGGACAGGGTTCCTACGAGCAGTACTTC. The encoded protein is CASSLQGQGSYEQYF.

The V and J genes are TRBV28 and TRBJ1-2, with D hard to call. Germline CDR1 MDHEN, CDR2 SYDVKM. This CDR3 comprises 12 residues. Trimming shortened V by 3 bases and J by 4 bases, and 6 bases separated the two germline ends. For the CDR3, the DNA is TGTGCCAGCAGTTTCGAGGGCTATGGCTACACCTTC. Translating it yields CASSFEGYGYTF.

The CDR3 loop reads CSAQPRGSADTQYF. The CDR3 nucleotides are TGCAGCGCTCAACCACGCGGGAGTGCAGATACGCAGTATTTT. The gene calls are TRBV29-1 and TRBJ2-3; 7 nucleotides align to TRBD2. V trimming: 7 bases; J trimming: 4 bases; junction bases outside the gene matches: 11. The V gene's germline CDR1 is SQVTM and CDR2 ANQGSEA. This CDR3 is built from 14 residues.

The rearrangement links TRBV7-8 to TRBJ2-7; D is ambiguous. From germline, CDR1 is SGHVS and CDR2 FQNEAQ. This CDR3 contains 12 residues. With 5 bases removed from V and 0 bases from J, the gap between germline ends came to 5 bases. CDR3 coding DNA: TGTGCCAGCAGCCAAAGCTCCTACGAGCAGTACTTC. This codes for CASSQSSYEQYF.

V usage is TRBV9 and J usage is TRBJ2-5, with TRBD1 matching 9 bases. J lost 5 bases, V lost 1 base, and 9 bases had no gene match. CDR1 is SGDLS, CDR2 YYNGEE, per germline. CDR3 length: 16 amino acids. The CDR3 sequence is CASSVTGTGSRETQYF. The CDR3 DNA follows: TGTGCCAGCAGCGTAACCGGGACAGGGAGCAGGGAGACCCAGTACTTC.

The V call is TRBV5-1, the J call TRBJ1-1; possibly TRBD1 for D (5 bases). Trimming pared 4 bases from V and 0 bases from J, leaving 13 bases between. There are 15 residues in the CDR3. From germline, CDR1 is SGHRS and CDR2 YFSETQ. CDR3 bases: TGCGCCAGCAGCGGTCTATCAGGGATGAACACTGAAGCTTTCTTT. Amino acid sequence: CASSGLSGMNTEAFF.

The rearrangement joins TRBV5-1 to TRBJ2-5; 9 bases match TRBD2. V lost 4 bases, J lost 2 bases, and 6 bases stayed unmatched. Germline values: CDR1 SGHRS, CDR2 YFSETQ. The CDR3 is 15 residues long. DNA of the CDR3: TGCGCCAGCAGCCGACTAGCGGCCAAACAAGAGACCCAGTACTTC. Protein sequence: CASSRLAAKQETQYF.

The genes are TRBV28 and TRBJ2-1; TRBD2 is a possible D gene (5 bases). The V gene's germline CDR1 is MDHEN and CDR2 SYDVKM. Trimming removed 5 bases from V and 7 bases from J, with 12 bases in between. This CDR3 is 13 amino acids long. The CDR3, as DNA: TGTGCCAGCAGTGGGCCCCGAGGGAATGAGCAGTTCTTC. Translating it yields CASSGPRGNEQFF.

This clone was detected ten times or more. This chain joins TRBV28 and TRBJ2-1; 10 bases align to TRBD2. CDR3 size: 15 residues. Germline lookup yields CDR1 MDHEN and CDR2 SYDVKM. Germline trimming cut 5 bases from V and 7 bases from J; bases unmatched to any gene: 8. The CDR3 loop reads CASSRSGRALNEQFF. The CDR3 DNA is TGTGCCAGCAGTAGAAGCGGGAGGGCCCTTAATGAGCAGTTCTTC.

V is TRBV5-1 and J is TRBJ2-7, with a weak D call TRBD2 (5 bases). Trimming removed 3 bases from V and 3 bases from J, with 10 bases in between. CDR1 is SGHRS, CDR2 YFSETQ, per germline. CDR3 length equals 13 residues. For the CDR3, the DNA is TGCGCCAGCAGCTCTCTGGACTTCTACGAGCAGTACTTC. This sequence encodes CASSSLDFYEQYF.

The chain's CDR3 is CASSPRADQPQHF. DNA for the CDR3: TGTGCCAGCAGTCCCCGGGCAGATCAGCCCCAGCATTTT. J is TRBJ1-5 and V is TRBV6-1; D ambiguous. The CDR3 length is 13 residues. Trimming cost V 5 bases and J 5 bases, with 10 bases left between them. The germline V gene encodes CDR1 MNHNS and CDR2 SASEGT.

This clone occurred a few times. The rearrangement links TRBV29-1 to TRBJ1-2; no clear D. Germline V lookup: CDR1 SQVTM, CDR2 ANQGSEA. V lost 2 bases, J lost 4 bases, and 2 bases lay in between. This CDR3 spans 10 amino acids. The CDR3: CSVELYGYTF. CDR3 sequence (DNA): TGCAGCGTTGAACTCTATGGCTACACCTTC. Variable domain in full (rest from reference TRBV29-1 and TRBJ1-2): SAVISQKPSRDICQRGTSLTIQCQVDSQVTMMFWYRQQPGQSLTLIATANQGSEATYESGFVIDKFPISRPNLTFSTLTVSNMSPEDSSIYLCSVELYGYTFGSGTRLTVV.

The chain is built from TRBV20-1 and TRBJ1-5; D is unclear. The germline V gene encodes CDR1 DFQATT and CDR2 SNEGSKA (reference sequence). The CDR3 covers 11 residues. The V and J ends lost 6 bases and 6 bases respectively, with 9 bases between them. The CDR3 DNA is TGCAGTGCCCGACGGGGTCAGCCCCAGCATTTT. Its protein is CSARRGQPQHF.

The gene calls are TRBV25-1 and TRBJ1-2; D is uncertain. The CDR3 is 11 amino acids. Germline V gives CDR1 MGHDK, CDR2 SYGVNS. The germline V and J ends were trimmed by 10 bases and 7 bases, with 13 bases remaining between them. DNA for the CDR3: TGTGCCACCTCACGGGCGGGTGGCTACACCTTC. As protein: CATSRAGGYTF.

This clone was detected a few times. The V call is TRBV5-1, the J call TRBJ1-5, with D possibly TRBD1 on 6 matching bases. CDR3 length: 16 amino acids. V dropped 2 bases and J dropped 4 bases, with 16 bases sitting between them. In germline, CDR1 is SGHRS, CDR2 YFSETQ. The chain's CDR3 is CASSLGGTPDNQPQHF. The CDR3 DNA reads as TGCGCCAGCAGCTTAGGCGGGACACCCGATAATCAGCCCCAGCATTTT.